The 29 T cell receptor beta chains below all came from one sample that was sequenced in a study of T cells in Graves' hyperthyroidism and ophthalmopathy. TCR beta CDR3 regions were amplified from RNA transcripts. The TCR CDR3 was amplified in a first-round RT-PCR using the HTBI primer set. A single record per CDR3 protein comes from TCRdb applying MiXCR to the multiplex PCR reads. Here the sample spans roughly 600,000 distinct CDR3 sequences, about 14% being singletons. Specimen: blood. The receptors originated from a woman between 50 and 59 years old with Graves' ophthalmopathy.

In this sample, this clonotype turned up many times. This chain uses TRBV20-1 with TRBJ2-3, with 16 bases aligning to TRBD2. In germline, CDR1 is DFQATT, CDR2 SNEGSKA (reference sequence). Losses at the gene ends were 6 bases for V and 1 base for J; bases not matched to a gene: 4. CDR3 length: 16 residues. The CDR3 nucleotides are TGCAGTGCCATAGGGACTAGCGGGAGGGGCACAGATACGCAGTATTTT. Amino acids: CSAIGTSGRGTDTQYF.

The rearrangement joins TRBV28 to TRBJ2-7; the match to TRBD1 covers 8 bases. J gave up 4 bases and V 4 bases, and 12 bases lay outside the gene matches. The CDR3 spans 16 residues. In germline, CDR1 is MDHEN, CDR2 SYDVKM. The DNA for the CDR3 is TGTGCCAGCAGTTCCCCTCCCGGGACAGGTCTATACGAGCAGTACTTC. Its translation is CASSSPPGTGLYEQYF.

The V gene is TRBV27, the J gene TRBJ1-2, with a weak D call TRBD1 (5 bases). The germline CDR1 and CDR2 sequences are MNHEY and SMNVEV (reference sequence). Trimming took off 5 bases at V and 4 bases at J, with 20 bases between the two ends. The CDR3 runs 16 residues. DNA of the CDR3: TGTGCCAGCAGTCCCTTTCCAGGGCCACAATCCTATGGCTACACCTTC. Amino acids: CASSPFPGPQSYGYTF.

V gene TRBV4-3 combines with J gene TRBJ2-1; D gene uncertain. The V gene's germline CDR1 is LGHNA and CDR2 YSLEER. This CDR3 spans 17 amino acids. Trimming cost V 1 base and J 1 base, with 14 bases left between them. The CDR3: CASSQGVTDRSYNEQFF. The CDR3 region has the DNA TGCGCCAGCAGCCAAGGGGTGACTGATCGATCCTACAATGAGCAGTTCTTC.

This clonotype showed up many times. This chain uses TRBV20-1 with TRBJ2-3, with TRBD2 matching 7 bases. The ends lost 6 bases at V and 6 bases at J; junction bases unmatched: 9. Germline V gives CDR1 DFQATT, CDR2 SNEGSKA (reference sequence). CDR3 length equals 13 residues. The CDR3 sequence is CSAGTTVADTQYF. The CDR3 DNA reads as TGCAGTGCGGGGACTACAGTAGCGGATACGCAGTATTTT.

This clonotype was found a few times. This sequence joins TRBV20-1 and TRBJ2-7; D is possibly TRBD2 (6 bases). The CDR3 is made up of 15 amino acids. Germline CDR1 is DFQATT and CDR2 is SNEGSKA (reference sequence). The ends were cut back, 1 base at V and 4 bases at J, with 17 bases in the middle. CDR3 protein: CSARGDFPRSYEQYF. The CDR3 DNA sequence: TGCAGTGCTAGAGGGGACTTCCCACGGTCGTACGAGCAGTACTTC.

This clonotype was seen at least ten times. The V and J genes are TRBV6-2 or TRBV6-3 and TRBJ2-5, with D possibly being TRBD1 or TRBD2 (5 bases each). The CDR3 runs to 16 residues. Germline V gives CDR1 MNHEY, CDR2 SVGEGT. V was cut by 6 bases and J by 3 bases, with 20 bases left in between. The CDR3 DNA reads TGTGCCAGCAGGTACCACCTCCGGGACCTAAAAGAGACCCAGTACTTC. It is translated as CASRYHLRDLKETQYF.

As for this clonotype: At one end, the junction sequence differs from germline, possibly due to a read error. The chain employs TRBV6-1 and TRBJ2-1, with D tentatively TRBD2 (8 bases). This CDR3 contains 16 residues. Germline V gives CDR1 MNHNS, CDR2 SASEGT. In nucleotides, the CDR3 is TGTGCCAGCAGAGAAGGGACAGCGGGAGTCTACAATGAGCAGTTCTTC. It codes for CASREGTAGVYNEQFF.

This clonotype was detected ten times or more. The chain carries TRBV6-2 or TRBV6-3 and TRBJ1-5, with D unresolved. This CDR3 is 15 amino acids long. CDR1 and CDR2 (germline): MNHEY, SVGEGT. Trimming removed 4 bases from V and 0 bases from J, with 10 bases in between. The DNA for the CDR3 is TGTGCCAGCAGTTTCACAGACTATAGCAATCAGCCCCAGCATTTT. It specifies CASSFTDYSNQPQHF.

This clonotype has a count of ten or more. J is TRBJ1-5 and V is TRBV6-5; D perhaps matches TRBD1 (6 bases). CDR1 is MNHEY and CDR2 is SVGAGI in the germline V gene. The length of the CDR3 is 16 residues. V shed 0 bases and J shed 5 bases, with 14 bases lying between them. The CDR3 reads CASSYSWTAADQPQHF. DNA of the CDR3: TGTGCCAGCAGTTACTCCTGGACAGCCGCGGATCAGCCCCAGCATTTT.

There are many counts of this clonotype. The chain combines TRBV28 with TRBJ1-1; no clear D. Germline V lookup: CDR1 MDHEN, CDR2 SYDVKM. Trimming pared 3 bases from V and 4 bases from J, leaving 15 bases between. The CDR3 has 15 amino acids. CDR3 sequence reads: CASSFWHLVGTEAFF. The CDR3 DNA reads as TGTGCCAGCAGTTTCTGGCATTTGGTGGGCACTGAAGCTTTCTTT.

For this clonotype: One junction end disagrees with the germline gene, perhaps due to a read error. CDR3 residues: CAGSYQTGNEQFF. In DNA, the CDR3 is TGTGCCGGCAGTTACCAGACAGGGAATGAGCAGTTCTTC. This chain connects TRBV28 to TRBJ2-1, with 7 bases lining up with TRBD1. The germline gives CDR1 MDHEN, CDR2 SYDVKM. This CDR3 has 13 amino acids.

V and J are TRBV15 and TRBJ2-4; TRBD2 is a possible D gene (7 bases). CDR3 length: 17 amino acids. Germline lookup yields CDR1 LNHNV and CDR2 YYDKDF (reference sequence). Trimming left V 5 bases short and J 0 bases short, with 17 bases between. Here the CDR3 DNA reads TGTGCCACCAGCCCAACCTTCGGGGGGCTAGCCAAAAACATTCAGTACTTC. Amino acids: CATSPTFGGLAKNIQYF.

The chain couples TRBV6-1 to TRBJ1-3; D not certain. Germline CDR1 reads MNHNS; CDR2 reads SASEGT. This CDR3 has 13 residues. V was clipped by 9 bases and J by 0 bases, with 9 bases between them. In nucleotides, the CDR3 is TGTGCCAGTCACCGAAGCTCTGGAAACACCATATATTTT. This encodes CASHRSSGNTIYF.

About this clonotype itself: This sequence may be a read error, since a much larger clone differs from it by one base. The chain recombines TRBV3-1 with TRBJ2-3, with 9 bases that match TRBD1. CDR1 and CDR2 from the germline V gene are LGHDT and YNNKEL (reference sequence). The CDR3 spans 19 residues. CDR3 region: CASSQDRGWDRARTGTQYF. The CDR3, as DNA: TGTGCCAGCAGCCAAGATAGGGGTTGGGACAGGGCCCGGACAGGTACGCAGTATTTT.

Ten or more counts support this clonotype. The V and J genes are TRBV7-8 and TRBJ2-7, with D possibly matching TRBD1 (5 bases). The CDR3 is 14 residues long. Germline-derived CDR1 and CDR2 are SGHVS and FQNEAQ. V shed 1 base and J shed 4 bases, with 11 bases lying between them. CDR3 DNA sequence: TGTGCCAGCAGCTTAGGGGCAGGGATGTACGAGCAGTACTTC. Translation gives CASSLGAGMYEQYF.

This clonotype was seen at least ten times. The genes are TRBV28 and TRBJ2-5; TRBD1 matches at 10 bases. Germline trimming cut 10 bases from V and 2 bases from J; bases unmatched to any gene: 4. This CDR3 has 13 amino acids. The germline gives CDR1 MDHEN, CDR2 SYDVKM. The CDR3 loop reads CATAGQGQETQYF. CDR3 sequence (DNA): TGTGCCACCGCGGGACAGGGGCAAGAGACCCAGTACTTC.

This clonotype has at least ten counts. The chain carries TRBV7-9 and TRBJ2-3; D might be TRBD1 or TRBD2, each matching 6 bases. V shed 5 bases and J shed 3 bases, with 18 bases lying between them. This CDR3 contains 16 residues. CDR1 SEHNR and CDR2 FQNEAQ come from the germline V gene (reference sequence). DNA for the CDR3: TGTGCCAGCAGCCCAGGGAGGACAGATGGGACAGATACGCAGTATTTT. As protein: CASSPGRTDGTDTQYF.

At least ten counts were recorded for this clonotype. The rearrangement uses TRBV10-3 and TRBJ2-3, with a possible D match to TRBD2 (7 bases). Germline loops: CDR1 ENHRY, CDR2 SYGVKD. This CDR3 is 20 amino acids long. V shed 6 bases and J shed 5 bases, with 33 bases lying between them. The CDR3 sequence is CAIRKGRGAHASGVEDTQYF. The CDR3 DNA is TGTGCCATCAGAAAGGGCCGGGGGGCACACGCTTCGGGGGTAGAAGATACGCAGTATTTT.

This clonotype was counted only a few times. The rearrangement uses TRBV6-1 and TRBJ2-7, with D possibly matching TRBD1 (5 bases). This CDR3 region has 12 residues. The germline CDR1 and CDR2 sequences are MNHNS and SASEGT. The ends were cut back, 10 bases at V and 3 bases at J, with 13 bases in the middle. The CDR3 region has the DNA TGTGCCACAGGGTGGAGCTTCTACGAGCAGTACTTC. This codes for CATGWSFYEQYF.

This clonotype was seen many times. The genes are TRBV28 and TRBJ2-1; tentatively, D is TRBD2 (5 bases). The germline CDR1 and CDR2 sequences are MDHEN and SYDVKM. This CDR3 spans 14 amino acids. V dropped 6 bases and J dropped 3 bases, with 12 bases sitting between them. CDR3 sequence: CASRERSLYNEQFF. The CDR3 nucleotides are TGTGCCAGCAGGGAGCGGTCCCTCTACAATGAGCAGTTCTTC.

J is TRBJ2-5 and V is TRBV7-9; D call uncertain. Per germline, CDR1 SEHNR and CDR2 FQNEAQ (reference sequence). CDR3 length: 13 amino acids. V was cut by 0 bases and J by 13 bases, with 15 bases left in between. The CDR3 DNA follows: TGTGCCAGCAGCTTAGCAGCGTTCAGTCATCGGTACTTC. The encoded protein is CASSLAAFSHRYF.

This clonotype was seen repeatedly, ten times or more. This sequence joins TRBV7-2 and TRBJ2-7; TRBD2 agrees at 10 bases. After removal of 3 bases from V and 3 bases from J, the junction contained 2 bases not matched to a gene. From germline, CDR1 is SGHTA and CDR2 FQGNSA. This CDR3 comprises 14 residues. The CDR3, as DNA: TGTGCCAGCAGCTTGGGACTAGCGAACTACGAGCAGTACTTC. It specifies CASSLGLANYEQYF.

There are many counts of this clonotype. The chain recombines TRBV14 with TRBJ2-1; 10 bases align to TRBD2. The germline V gene has CDR1 SGHDN and CDR2 FVKESK. V gave up 2 bases and J gave up 8 bases; unmatched junction bases: 9. The CDR3 is made up of 16 amino acids. The DNA of the CDR3 is TGTGCCAGCAGCCAACGGCGGGCTAGCGGGGGAGATGAGCAGTTCTTC. It is translated as CASSQRRASGGDEQFF.

This clonotype was recorded a few times. V gene TRBV19 combines with J gene TRBJ2-7; 8 nucleotides line up with TRBD2. Germline V gene data show CDR1 as LNHDA and CDR2 as SQIVND (reference sequence). V shed 5 bases, J shed 4 bases, and the junction held 7 bases outside the gene matches. This CDR3 is built from 14 residues. CDR3 sequence reads: CASSHSGSKYEQYF. The CDR3 coding sequence is TGTGCCAGTAGTCACAGCGGGAGTAAGTACGAGCAGTACTTC. Filled out from reference TRBV19 and TRBJ2-7, the complete variable domain reads DGGITQSPKYLFRKEGQNVTLSCEQNLNHDAMYWYRQDPGQGLRLIYYSQIVNDFQKGDIAEGYSVSREKKESFPLTVTSAQKNPTAFYLCASSHSGSKYEQYFGPGTRLTVT.

V gene TRBV6-1 combines with J gene TRBJ2-7; tentatively, D is TRBD1 (6 bases). This CDR3 has 14 amino acids. The germline gives CDR1 MNHNS, CDR2 SASEGT. Between the trimmed V and J ends, which lost 7 bases and 2 bases, there was a span of 15 bases. This chain's CDR3 is CASTHQGSAYEQYF. CDR3 in DNA: TGTGCCAGCACTCATCAGGGGTCCGCCTACGAGCAGTACTTC.

Concerning this clonotype itself: No conserved phenylalanine or tryptophan is present at the end of the CDR3, so a read error is the likely explanation. The chain joins TRBV18 to TRBJ2-3, with D possibly TRBD1 on 6 matching bases. Trimming removed 4 bases at V and 1 base at J, with 21 bases between. This CDR3 contains 18 residues. Germline V gene lookup returns CDR1 KGHSH and CDR2 LQKENI. CDR3 residues: CASSHRRLGAGGTDTQYL. CDR3 bases: TGTGCCAGCTCACACCGCCGTTTGGGGGCAGGAGGCACAGATACGCAGTATCTT.

This rearrangement joins TRBV4-1 to TRBJ2-4; 7 nucleotides align to TRBD1. Germline assignment: CDR1 MGHRA and CDR2 YSYEKL. V gave up 0 bases and J gave up 1 base; unmatched junction bases: 6. The CDR3 runs 17 residues. The CDR3 sequence: CASSQDRSRGAKNIQYF. The CDR3 nucleotides are TGCGCCAGCAGCCAAGATAGGTCCAGGGGGGCCAAAAACATTCAGTACTTC.

This clonotype was counted many times. J is TRBJ2-5 and V is TRBV28, with D possibly TRBD1 on 6 matching bases. In germline, CDR1 is MDHEN, CDR2 SYDVKM. The CDR3 covers 16 residues. V lost 5 bases, J lost 3 bases, and 19 bases lay in between. CDR3 amino acids: CASSMPPGAVKETQYF. The CDR3 nucleotides read TGTGCCAGCAGTATGCCCCCAGGGGCGGTGAAAGAGACCCAGTACTTC.